Given below is one T cell receptor beta chain in context. Its matching antigen is unknown. Profiled with immunoSEQ multiplex PCR; TCRdb holds only in-frame clones, not every one. Of around 1.9 million clones detected, 85% to 95% appear once; the ten largest clones hold about 1.8%. Terminally differentiated effector memory CD45RA+ cells were excluded from the naive CD8 cells, which were CD45RO-negative and positively selected for CCR7. This entry is derived from a study of shared clonotypes between healthy human individuals. Study-wide findings and caveats: In the sorted subsets, rarefaction showed sequencing was incomplete despite large depth.

The CDR3 is made up of 12 amino acids. Per germline, CDR1 WSHSY and CDR2 SAAADI. V lost 8 bases, J lost 4 bases, and 8 bases lay in between. The sequence was obtained from a man younger than 35 in good health. Some clones in this sample may be carry-over from other donors' samples. Sequencing was done on a sample of naive CD8+ T cells from PBMCs. The genes are TRBV10-2 and TRBJ2-2, with unresolved D. The CDR3 is CASEDGTGELFF. DNA of the CDR3: TGCGCCAGCGAGGACGGCACCGGGGAGCTGTTTTTT.